The entry that follows covers one T cell receptor beta chain sequence. Its antigen is unidentified. Germline V gives CDR1 MDHEN, CDR2 SYDVKM. The CDR3 extends over 16 amino acids. The J segment lost 5 bases and the V segment lost 6 bases, leaving 10 bases of the junction unmatched. RNA transcripts were the template for amplifying TCR beta CDR3 regions. Researchers ran a first-round RT-PCR on the TCR CDR3 using the HTBI primer set. TCRdb re-derived calls from the multiplex PCR reads in MiXCR, one entry per CDR3 protein. The table has 700,000 or so distinct CDR3 sequences, roughly 15% seen once. This sample is part of a study of T cells in Graves' hyperthyroidism and ophthalmopathy. General study findings and limits: Expanded thyroid clonotypes (above 0.001) were mostly also found in blood.

The sequenced sample was blood. This sequence originates from a woman aged 45-65 years with Graves' ophthalmopathy. The gene calls are TRBV28 and TRBJ2-2; 9 positions agree with TRBD2. CDR3: CASRTLAGDFTGELFF. The CDR3 nucleotides are TGTGCCAGCAGGACGTTAGCGGGAGATTTTACCGGGGAGCTGTTTTTT.